The 26 T cell receptor beta chains listed next were all sequenced from one sample in a study of T cell responses to AZD1222 COVID-19 vaccine. Some clones are missing from TCRdb's copy, which holds only in-frame ones; the method was immunoSEQ multiplex PCR. The sample lists over 75,000 clones, approximately 89% occurring once. The source was peripheral blood, collected on day 0 of AZD1222 vaccination. All receptors derive from an adult in good health.

The CDR3 sequence is CASSEYRDYWYF. The CDR3 nucleotides read TGTGCCAGCAGCGAATACCGGGACTACTGGTATTTT. The chain carries TRBV2 and TRBJ2-3; 7 nucleotides match TRBD2. V dropped 6 bases and J dropped 14; count of bases not matched to a gene: 11. CDR1 and CDR2 from the germline V gene are SNHLY and FYNNEI. This CDR3 comprises 12 residues.

The V gene is TRBV19, the J gene TRBJ2-7; possible D gene TRBD1, 5 bases. In germline, CDR1 is LNHDA, CDR2 SQIVND (reference sequence). The CDR3 runs to 14 residues. The V and J ends lost 5 bases and 0 bases respectively, with 11 bases between them. The CDR3 coding sequence is TGTGCCAGTAGTCAGGGTCTCCGCTCCTACGAGCAGTACTTC. It specifies CASSQGLRSYEQYF.

This chain links TRBV25-1 with TRBJ2-7; 9 bases align to TRBD1. V trimming: 7 bases; J trimming: 4 bases; junction bases outside the gene matches: 14. The CDR3 covers 16 residues. Germline V gene sequence: CDR1 MGHDK, CDR2 SYGVNS. CDR3 sequence: CASTALPGQGRYEQYF. The DNA of the CDR3 is TGTGCCAGCACAGCCCTGCCGGGACAGGGAAGGTACGAGCAGTACTTC.

CDR3 region: CASTLRADSPLHF. The CDR3 coding sequence is TGTGCCAGCACCCTGAGAGCGGATTCACCCCTCCACTTT. V gene TRBV25-1 combines with J gene TRBJ1-6; D is unresolved. Trimming removed 7 bases from V and 8 bases from J, with 12 bases in between. This CDR3 spans 13 amino acids. Germline CDR1 and CDR2: MGHDK and SYGVNS.

This chain connects TRBV18 to TRBJ2-7; D may match TRBD1 or TRBD2 (5 bases each). The V end lost 4 bases, the J end lost 4 bases, and 14 bases lay between the germline ends. The CDR3 is 14 residues long. CDR1 and CDR2 (germline): KGHSH, LQKENI. This CDR3 reads CASSRADEGYEQYF. The CDR3 nucleotides are TGTGCCAGCTCACGGGCCGACGAGGGGTACGAGCAGTACTTC. Full variable domain (outside the CDR3, taken from reference TRBV18 and TRBJ2-7): NAGVMQNPRHLVRRRGQEARLRCSPMKGHSHVYWYRQLPEEGLKFMVYLQKENIIDESGMPKERFSAEFPKEGPSILRIQQVVRGDSAAYFCASSRADEGYEQYFGPGTRLTVT.

This sequence joins TRBV5-5 and TRBJ1-5; the match to TRBD1 covers 11 bases. This CDR3 is built from 15 residues. Germline CDR1 is SGHKS and CDR2 is YYEKEE (reference sequence). Trimming took 2 bases from V and 6 from J; bases not matched to a gene: 4. CDR3 nucleotides: TGTGCCAGCAGCTTTGGGACAGGGGGAAGTCAGCCCCAGCATTTT. Translated: CASSFGTGGSQPQHF.

This chain joins TRBV28 and TRBJ1-5; D unresolved. V was trimmed by 4 bases and J by 6 bases, leaving 7 bases between them. The CDR3 totals 12 residues. Germline CDR1 is MDHEN and CDR2 is SYDVKM. The CDR3, as DNA: TGTGCCAGCAGTTCCAGGACTCAGCCCCAGCATTTT. Translating it yields CASSSRTQPQHF.

The chain is built from TRBV13 and TRBJ2-5; D gene unclear. The germline V and J ends were trimmed by 2 bases and 5 bases, with 3 bases remaining between them. The CDR3 is made up of 11 amino acids. Germline loops: CDR1 PRHDT, CDR2 FYEKMQ (reference sequence). The CDR3 DNA sequence: TGTGCCAGCAGCTTAAGGGAGACCCAGTACTTC. Translated: CASSLRETQYF. The complete variable domain, with remaining parts taken from reference TRBV13 and TRBJ2-5, reads AAGVIQSPRHLIKEKRETATLKCYPIPRHDTVYWYQQGPGQDPQFLISFYEKMQSDKGSIPDRFSAQQFSDYHSELNMSSLELGDSALYFCASSLRETQYFGPGTRLLVL.

The genes are TRBV11-3 and TRBJ1-1; TRBD1 might be the D (6 bases). The CDR3 is 13 amino acids. Trimming removed 5 bases from V and 4 bases from J, with 11 bases in between. Germline CDR1 SGHNT, CDR2 YENEEA. CDR3 loop: CASSRRGGTEAFF. In nucleotides, the CDR3 is TGTGCCAGCAGCCGTAGGGGGGGCACTGAAGCTTTCTTT.

The chain recombines TRBV18 with TRBJ1-2; no definite D call. This CDR3 has 13 amino acids. CDR1 is KGHSH, CDR2 LQKENI, per germline. V lost 0 bases to trimming and J lost 5 bases, with 7 bases between them. Written as DNA, the CDR3 is TGTGCCAGCTCACCACCGGATGGGTATGGCTACACCTTC. Amino acid sequence: CASSPPDGYGYTF. The variable domain in full, with the rest retrieved from reference TRBV18 and TRBJ1-2, is NAGVMQNPRHLVRRRGQEARLRCSPMKGHSHVYWYRQLPEEGLKFMVYLQKENIIDESGMPKERFSAEFPKEGPSILRIQQVVRGDSAAYFCASSPPDGYGYTFGSGTRLTVV.

This clone was seen only once. The rearrangement joins TRBV7-2 to TRBJ2-5; 9 bases align to TRBD2. The germline CDR1 and CDR2 sequences are SGHTA and FQGNSA. CDR3 length: 15 residues. The V and J ends lost 0 bases and 7 bases, in that order; junction bases with no gene match: 6. The CDR3 loop is CASSLAAGGAPTQYF. Written as DNA, the CDR3 is TGTGCCAGCAGCTTAGCAGCGGGGGGCGCCCCGACCCAGTACTTC. The full variable domain, its missing parts supplied by reference TRBV7-2 and TRBJ2-5, is GAGVSQSPSNKVTEKGKDVELRCDPISGHTALYWYRQSLGQGLEFLIYFQGNSAPDKSGLPSDRFSAERTGGSVSTLTIQRTQQEDSAVYLCASSLAAGGAPTQYFGPGTRLLVL.

V usage is TRBV29-1 and J usage is TRBJ2-2; 8 positions match TRBD1. V gave up 6 bases and J gave up 3 bases; unmatched junction bases: 6. This CDR3 has 14 residues. Germline V gene lookup returns CDR1 SQVTM and CDR2 ANQGSEA. CDR3 DNA: TGCAGCGTGCCGGGACAGGTCGACACCGGGGAGCTGTTTTTT. It codes for CSVPGQVDTGELFF.

The chain couples TRBV2 to TRBJ2-3, with D possibly matching TRBD1 (6 bases). Trimming took off 7 bases at V and 4 bases at J, with 12 bases between the two ends. The germline V gene has CDR1 SNHLY and CDR2 FYNNEI. The CDR3 length is 13 residues. The CDR3 bases are TGTGCCAGCATGGAACAGGGACCAGATACGCAGTATTTT. Protein sequence: CASMEQGPDTQYF.

This chain links TRBV7-9 with TRBJ2-5; weak D call: TRBD2 (6 bases). CDR3 length: 12 amino acids. V lost 8 bases and J lost 6, with 13 bases in between. Germline V gives CDR1 SEHNR, CDR2 FQNEAQ (reference sequence). The CDR3 DNA reads as TGTGCCAGCGGGTTGGCGGGGCAGACCCAGTACTTC. Translated, it gives CASGLAGQTQYF.

The CDR3 protein is CASSLLKGAVSGYTF. CDR3 coding DNA: TGTGCCAGCAGCTTGCTCAAGGGGGCTGTTTCTGGCTACACCTTC. The V call is TRBV5-4, the J call TRBJ1-2; 7 nucleotides agree with TRBD1. Germline CDR1 SGHNT, CDR2 YYREEE (reference sequence). The CDR3 length is 15 residues. The ends lost 1 base at V and 7 bases at J; junction bases unmatched: 10.

This clone was observed a single time. The chain uses TRBV5-6 and TRBJ2-1; either TRBD1 or TRBD2 may supply D (6 bases each). CDR3 length: 12 amino acids. The V gene's germline CDR1 is SGHDT and CDR2 YYEEEE. Trimming shortened V by 4 bases and J by 12 bases, and 14 bases separated the two germline ends. The CDR3, as DNA: TGTGCCAGCAGCCTCGACAGGAGGGGGCAGTTCTTC. Translating it yields CASSLDRRGQFF.

In nucleotides, the CDR3 is TGCGCCAGCACCCCGGGAGGGACTAGCGGGAGAGGCGAGCAGTACTTC. Amino acid sequence: CASTPGGTSGRGEQYF. The V gene is TRBV5-1, the J gene TRBJ2-7; 14 bases fit TRBD2. The V segment lost 6 bases and the J segment 6 bases; nucleotides outside the gene matches: 11. Germline V gene lookup returns CDR1 SGHRS and CDR2 YFSETQ. This CDR3 has 16 amino acids.

The chain uses TRBV3-1 (or the pseudogene TRBV3-2) and TRBJ1-2; D ambiguous. The germline CDR1 and CDR2 sequences are LGHDT and YNNKEL (reference sequence). Trimming shortened V by 2 bases and J by 10 bases, and 11 bases separated the two germline ends. CDR3 length: 12 residues. This CDR3 is CASSQNREFYTF. CDR3 in DNA: TGTGCCAGCAGCCAAAACCGGGAATTCTACACCTTC.

The rearrangement uses TRBV15 and TRBJ2-7, with 12 bases identical to TRBD2. V shed 3 bases, J shed 2 bases, and the junction held 8 bases outside the gene matches. CDR3 length equals 17 residues. Germline CDR1 reads LNHNV; CDR2 reads YYDKDF (reference sequence). CDR3 in DNA: TGTGCCACCAGCAGGAGGAGGACTAGCGGGACGACCTACGAGCAGTACTTC. Amino acids: CATSRRRTSGTTYEQYF.

The J gene is TRBJ1-2, the V gene TRBV10-3; 8 bases match TRBD1. Losses at the gene ends were 5 bases for V and 8 bases for J; bases not matched to a gene: 10. Per germline, CDR1 ENHRY and CDR2 SYGVKD. The CDR3 loop spans 14 amino acids. CDR3 coding DNA: TGTGCCATCAGTCAGACAGGGGATTCAGGAGGCTACACCTTC. Amino acid sequence: CAISQTGDSGGYTF.

The chain couples TRBV10-2 to TRBJ1-1, with D hard to call. Germline assignment: CDR1 WSHSY and CDR2 SAAADI. V lost 8 bases and J 0 bases, leaving 13 bases between the germline ends. The CDR3 length is 14 residues. The CDR3 nucleotides are TGCGCCAGCCGGGCCGATTTCTTGAACACTGAAGCTTTCTTT. Protein sequence: CASRADFLNTEAFF.

The chain combines TRBV28 with TRBJ2-3, with 9 bases fitting TRBD2. The ends lost 7 bases at V and 1 base at J; junction bases unmatched: 6. The CDR3 extends over 15 amino acids. Germline values: CDR1 MDHEN, CDR2 SYDVKM. The CDR3 nucleotides are TGTGCCAGCAAGGGCGGGGGGGCCGGCACAGATACGCAGTATTTT. Its translation: CASKGGGAGTDTQYF.

This rearrangement joins TRBV2 to TRBJ2-2; 10 bases match TRBD2. This CDR3 comprises 16 residues. After removal of 7 bases from V and 2 bases from J, the junction contained 7 bases not matched to a gene. Germline loops: CDR1 SNHLY, CDR2 FYNNEI. In DNA, the CDR3 is TGTGCCAGCACTACTACTAGCGGGGCAAACACCGGGGAGCTGTTTTTT. This sequence encodes CASTTTSGANTGELFF.

J is TRBJ2-5 and V is TRBV18, with D perhaps matching TRBD2 (5 bases). Germline loops: CDR1 KGHSH, CDR2 LQKENI. The CDR3 contains 14 residues. V shed 3 bases and J shed 2 bases, with 10 bases lying between them. The CDR3 sequence: CASSPDSLQETQYF. CDR3 in DNA: TGTGCCAGCTCACCGGACTCGCTACAAGAGACCCAGTACTTC.

The chain links TRBV30 to TRBJ1-2; D gene uncertain. Trimming took 0 bases from V and 4 from J, leaving 9 bases between them. CDR3 length: 13 amino acids. The germline V gene has CDR1 GTSNPN and CDR2 SVGIG (reference sequence). CDR3 region: CAWSVNSLYGYTF. In nucleotides, the CDR3 is TGTGCCTGGAGTGTAAACAGCCTCTATGGCTACACCTTC.

The gene calls are TRBV7-9 and TRBJ2-1; the D gene is possibly TRBD2 (6 bases). The CDR3 totals 14 residues. Trimming stripped 1 base from V and 6 bases from J, with 10 bases between. In germline, CDR1 is SEHNR, CDR2 FQNEAQ (reference sequence). The CDR3 DNA reads as TGTGCCAGCAGCTTAGAGGCCGGGGGCAATGAGCAGTTCTTC. Translating gives CASSLEAGGNEQFF.